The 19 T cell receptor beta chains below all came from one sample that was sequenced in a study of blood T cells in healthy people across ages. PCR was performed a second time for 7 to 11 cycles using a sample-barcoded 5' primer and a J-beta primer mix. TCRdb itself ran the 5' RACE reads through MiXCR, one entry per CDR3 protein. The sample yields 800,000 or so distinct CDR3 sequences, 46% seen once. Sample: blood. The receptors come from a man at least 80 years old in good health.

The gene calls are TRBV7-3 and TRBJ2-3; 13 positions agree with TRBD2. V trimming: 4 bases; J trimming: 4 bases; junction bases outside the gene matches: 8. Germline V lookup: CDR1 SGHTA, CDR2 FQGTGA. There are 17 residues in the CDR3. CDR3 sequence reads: CASSYGLAGEGADTQYF. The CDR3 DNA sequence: TGTGCCAGCAGCTATGGACTAGCGGGAGAGGGTGCAGATACGCAGTATTTT.

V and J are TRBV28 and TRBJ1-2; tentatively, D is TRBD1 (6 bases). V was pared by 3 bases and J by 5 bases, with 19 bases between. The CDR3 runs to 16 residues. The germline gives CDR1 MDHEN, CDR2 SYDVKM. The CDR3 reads CASSFFGGRGHYGYTF. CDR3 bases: TGTGCCAGCAGTTTTTTTGGTGGCAGGGGCCATTATGGCTACACCTTC.

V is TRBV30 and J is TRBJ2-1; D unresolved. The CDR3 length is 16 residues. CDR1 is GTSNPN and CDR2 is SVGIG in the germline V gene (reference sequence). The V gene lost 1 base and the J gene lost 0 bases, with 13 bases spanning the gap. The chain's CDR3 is CAWSAVNPSSYNEQFF. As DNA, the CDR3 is TGTGCCTGGAGTGCGGTAAACCCGAGCTCCTACAATGAGCAGTTCTTC. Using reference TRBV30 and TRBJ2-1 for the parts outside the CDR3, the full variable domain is SQTIHQWPATLVQPVGSPLSLECTVEGTSNPNLYWYRQAAGRGLQLLFYSVGIGQISSEVPQNLSASRPQDRQFILSSKKLLLSDSGFYLCAWSAVNPSSYNEQFFGPGTRLTVL.

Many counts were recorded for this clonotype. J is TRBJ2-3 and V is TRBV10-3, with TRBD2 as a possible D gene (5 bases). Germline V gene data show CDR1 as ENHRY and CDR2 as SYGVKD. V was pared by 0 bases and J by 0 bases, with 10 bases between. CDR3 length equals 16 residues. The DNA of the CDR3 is TGTGCCATCAGTGAGTCCGGGTCTAGCAGCACAGATACGCAGTATTTT. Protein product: CAISESGSSSTDTQYF.

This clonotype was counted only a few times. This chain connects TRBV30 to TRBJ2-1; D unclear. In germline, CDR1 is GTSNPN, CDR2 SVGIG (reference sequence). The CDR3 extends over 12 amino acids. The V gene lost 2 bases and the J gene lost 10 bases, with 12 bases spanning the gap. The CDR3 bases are TGTGCCTGGAGTCCCATACTTGGAGAGCAGTTCTTC. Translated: CAWSPILGEQFF.

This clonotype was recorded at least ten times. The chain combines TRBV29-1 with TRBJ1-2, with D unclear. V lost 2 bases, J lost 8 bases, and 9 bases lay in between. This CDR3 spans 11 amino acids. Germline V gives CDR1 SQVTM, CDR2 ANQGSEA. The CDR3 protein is CSVEWQRGYTF. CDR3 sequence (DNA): TGCAGCGTTGAATGGCAGAGGGGCTACACCTTC.

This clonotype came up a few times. This chain's CDR3 is CASSQFGMLFF. The DNA of the CDR3 is TGTGCCAGCAGCCAATTCGGTATGCTGTTTTTT. The chain has TRBV3-1 and TRBJ1-4, with D unclear. V was pared by 2 bases and J by 14 bases, with 9 bases between. The CDR3 is made up of 11 amino acids. Germline CDR1 LGHDT, CDR2 YNNKEL (reference sequence).

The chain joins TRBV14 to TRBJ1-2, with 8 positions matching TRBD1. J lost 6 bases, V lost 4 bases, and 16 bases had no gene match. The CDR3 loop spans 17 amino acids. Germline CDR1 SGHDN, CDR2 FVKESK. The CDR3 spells CASSRLGTGGSMDGYTF. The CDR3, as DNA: TGTGCCAGCAGCCGACTCGGGACAGGAGGATCCATGGATGGCTACACCTTC.

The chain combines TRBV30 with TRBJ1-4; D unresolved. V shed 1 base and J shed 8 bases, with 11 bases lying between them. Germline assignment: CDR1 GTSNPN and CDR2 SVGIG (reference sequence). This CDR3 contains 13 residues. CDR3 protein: CAWSALGPEKLFF. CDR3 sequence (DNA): TGTGCCTGGAGTGCGCTAGGGCCAGAAAAACTGTTTTTT.

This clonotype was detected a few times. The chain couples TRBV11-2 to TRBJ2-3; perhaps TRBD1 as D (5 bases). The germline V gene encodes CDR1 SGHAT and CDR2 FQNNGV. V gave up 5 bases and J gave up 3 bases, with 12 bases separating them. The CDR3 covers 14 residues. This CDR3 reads CASSARPGTDTQYF. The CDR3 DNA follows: TGTGCCAGCAGCGCTCGTCCAGGGACAGATACGCAGTATTTT.

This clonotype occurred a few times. The CDR3 loop reads CASSLETSGSEWYF. The CDR3 nucleotides are TGCGCCAGCAGCTTGGAGACTAGCGGGTCTGAATGGTACTTC. This sequence joins TRBV5-1 and TRBJ2-5; 10 positions match TRBD2. Germline trimming cut 0 bases from V and 13 bases from J; bases unmatched to any gene: 9. There are 14 residues in the CDR3. In germline, CDR1 is SGHRS, CDR2 YFSETQ.

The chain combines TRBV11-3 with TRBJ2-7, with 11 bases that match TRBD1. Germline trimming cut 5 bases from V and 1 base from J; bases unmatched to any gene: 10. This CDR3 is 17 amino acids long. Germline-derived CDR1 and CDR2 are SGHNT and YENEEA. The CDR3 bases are TGTGCCAGCAGCCCCGGTTTGGACAGGGGGCGGTCCTACGAGCAGTACTTC. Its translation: CASSPGLDRGRSYEQYF.

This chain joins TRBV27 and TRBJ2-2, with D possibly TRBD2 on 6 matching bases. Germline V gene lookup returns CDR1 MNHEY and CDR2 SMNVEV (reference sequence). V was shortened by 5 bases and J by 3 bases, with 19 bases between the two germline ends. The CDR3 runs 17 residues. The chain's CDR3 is CASSLITTGVDTGELFF. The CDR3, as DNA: TGTGCCAGCAGTCTAATTACGACGGGGGTGGACACCGGGGAGCTGTTTTTT.

The CDR3 is CSGGGHHQETQYF. The CDR3 bases are TGCAGTGGCGGGGGGCACCACCAAGAGACCCAGTACTTC. The gene calls are TRBV20-1 and TRBJ2-4, with 8 bases matching TRBD2. Gene TRBJ2-5 matches the end of the DNA better, so the J call may be wrong. CDR1 is DFQATT and CDR2 is SNEGSKA in the germline V gene (reference sequence). The CDR3 spans 13 residues.

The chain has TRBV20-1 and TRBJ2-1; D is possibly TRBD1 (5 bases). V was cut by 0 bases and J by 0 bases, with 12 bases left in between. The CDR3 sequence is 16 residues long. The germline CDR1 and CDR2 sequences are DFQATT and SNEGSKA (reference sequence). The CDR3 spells CSARDPSQGSYNEQFF. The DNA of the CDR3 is TGCAGTGCTAGAGATCCGTCGCAGGGCTCCTACAATGAGCAGTTCTTC.

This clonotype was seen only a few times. The CDR3, as DNA: TGCAGCGCCACCATGGGTAGGGAGACCCAGTACTTC. Amino acids: CSATMGRETQYF. The rearrangement uses TRBV29-1 and TRBJ2-5; D unresolved. Per the germline V gene, CDR1 is SQVTM and CDR2 is ANQGSEA. Trimming left V 7 bases short and J 5 bases short, with 14 bases between. The CDR3 consists of 12 residues. The variable domain in full, completed from reference TRBV29-1 and TRBJ2-5, reads SAVISQKPSRDICQRGTSLTIQCQVDSQVTMMFWYRQQPGQSLTLIATANQGSEATYESGFVIDKFPISRPNLTFSTLTVSNMSPEDSSIYLCSATMGRETQYFGPGTRLLVL.

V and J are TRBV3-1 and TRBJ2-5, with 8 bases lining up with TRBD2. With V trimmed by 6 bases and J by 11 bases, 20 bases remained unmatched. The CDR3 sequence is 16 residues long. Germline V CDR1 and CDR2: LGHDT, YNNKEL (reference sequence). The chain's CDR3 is CASRPRGTSGSGEQYF. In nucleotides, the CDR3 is TGTGCCAGCAGGCCCCGCGGGACGAGCGGGAGTGGAGAGCAGTACTTC.

CDR3 DNA: TGCAGTGCTAGGGTGACGGTGGCTGAAGCTTTCTTT. It translates to CSARVTVAEAFF. The chain couples TRBV20-1 to TRBJ1-1; D not resolved. Germline assignment: CDR1 DFQATT and CDR2 SNEGSKA (reference sequence). The length of the CDR3 is 12 residues. V lost 3 bases, J lost 6 bases, and 11 bases lay in between.

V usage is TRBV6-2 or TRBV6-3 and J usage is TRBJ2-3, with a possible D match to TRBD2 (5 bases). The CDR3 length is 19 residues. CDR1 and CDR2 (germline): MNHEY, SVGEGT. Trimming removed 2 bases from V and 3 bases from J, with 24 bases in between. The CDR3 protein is CASSYDWRLRVSWTDTQYF. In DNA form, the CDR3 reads TGTGCCAGCAGTTACGATTGGCGGTTGAGGGTGTCATGGACAGATACGCAGTATTTT.